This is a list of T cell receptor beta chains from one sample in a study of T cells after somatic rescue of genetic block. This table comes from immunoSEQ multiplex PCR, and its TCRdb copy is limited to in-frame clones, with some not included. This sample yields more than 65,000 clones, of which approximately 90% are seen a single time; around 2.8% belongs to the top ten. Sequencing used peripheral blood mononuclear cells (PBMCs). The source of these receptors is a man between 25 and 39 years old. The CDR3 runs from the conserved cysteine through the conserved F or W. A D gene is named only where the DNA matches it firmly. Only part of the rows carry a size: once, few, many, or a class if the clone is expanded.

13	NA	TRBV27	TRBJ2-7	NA	TGTGCCAGCAGTACGAAAACAGGGCACGAGCAGTACTTC	CASSTKTGHEQYF
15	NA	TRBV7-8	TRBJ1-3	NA	TGTGCCAGCAGCGAAAAGGCGTTCTCTGGAAACACCATATATTTT	CASSEKAFSGNTIYF
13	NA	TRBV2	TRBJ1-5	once	TGTGCCAGCAGTATACGGAAGAATCAGCCCCAGCATTTT	CASSIRKNQPQHF
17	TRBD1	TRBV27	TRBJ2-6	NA	TGTGCCAGCAGCTTCGGGACAGGGAGGACTGGGGCCAACGTCCTGACTTTC	CASSFGTGRTGANVLTF
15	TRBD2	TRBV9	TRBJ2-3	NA	TGTGCCAGCAGCATACGACTAGCGGGACCAGATACGCAGTATTTT	CASSIRLAGPDTQYF
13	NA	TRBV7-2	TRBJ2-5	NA	TGTGCCAGCGCTCGTAGCGGTCAAGAGACCCAGTACTTC	CASARSGQETQYF
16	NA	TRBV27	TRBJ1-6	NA	TGTGCCAGCATGTCCAGGTTGATCTCCTATAATTCACCCCTCCACTTT	CASMSRLISYNSPLHF
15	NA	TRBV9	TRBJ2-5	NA	TGTGCCAGCAGCGCAGTCGGCGACCTACAAGAGACCCAGTACTTC	CASSAVGDLQETQYF
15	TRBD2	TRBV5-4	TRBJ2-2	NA	TGTGCCAGCAGCTCACTAGCGGGACTCACCGGGGAGCTGTTTTTT	CASSSLAGLTGELFF
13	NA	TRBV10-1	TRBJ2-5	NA	TGCGCCAGCAGTGAGGCAATTGGAGAGACCCAGTACTTC	CASSEAIGETQYF
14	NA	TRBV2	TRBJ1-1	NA	TGTGCCAGCAGTGCTGTGGGGGGTTGGACTGAAGCTTTCTTT	CASSAVGGWTEAFF
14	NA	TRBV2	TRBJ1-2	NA	TGTGCCAGCAGTCCTTCGACAAGAAACTATGGCTACACCTTC	CASSPSTRNYGYTF
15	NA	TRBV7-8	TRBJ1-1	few	TGTGCCAGCAGCTTAAGACCCGGGGCGAGCACTGAAGCTTTCTTT	CASSLRPGASTEAFF
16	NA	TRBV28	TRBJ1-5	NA	TGTGCCAGCAGACTTCAAGGAGGATTTAGCAATCAGCCCCAGCATTTT	CASRLQGGFSNQPQHF
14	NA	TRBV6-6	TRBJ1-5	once	TGTGCCAGCAGGACAAGGTATAGCAATCAGCCCCAGCATTTT	CASRTRYSNQPQHF
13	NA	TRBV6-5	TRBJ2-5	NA	TGTGCCAGCAGTTTTGGGCGGGGTGAGACCCAGTACTTC	CASSFGRGETQYF
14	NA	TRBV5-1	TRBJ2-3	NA	TGCGCCAGCAGCTTGGGGTCCGGCCCGGATACGCAGTATTTT	CASSLGSGPDTQYF
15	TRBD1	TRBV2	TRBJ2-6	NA	TGTGCCAGCGGATGGACAGGTCCCGGGGCCAACGTCCTGACTTTC	CASGWTGPGANVLTF
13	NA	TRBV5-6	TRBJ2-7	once	TGTGCCAGCAGCCTCGCGGGGCCAGACGAGCAGTACTTC	CASSLAGPDEQYF
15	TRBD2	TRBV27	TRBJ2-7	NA	TGTGCCAGCAGTTTATGGGGGACTAGCAGCTACGAGCAGTACTTC	CASSLWGTSSYEQYF
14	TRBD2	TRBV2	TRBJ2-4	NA	TGTGCCAGCAGCCTACTAGCGGGAGACGACATTCAGTACTTC	CASSLLAGDDIQYF
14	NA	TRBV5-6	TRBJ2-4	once	TGTGCCAGCAGCTTGACAGCAGCCAAAAACATTCAGTACTTC	CASSLTAAKNIQYF
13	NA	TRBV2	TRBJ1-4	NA	TGTGCCAGCAGAGAACAGGGACCCGAAAAACTGTTTTTT	CASREQGPEKLFF
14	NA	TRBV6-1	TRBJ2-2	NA	TGTGCCTCTACGGTGTTGTCGAACACCGGGGAGCTGTTTTTT	CASTVLSNTGELFF
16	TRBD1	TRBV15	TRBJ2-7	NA	TGTGCCACCAGCAGCGGGTTTCAGGGGGCGCGTCTCGAGCAGTACTTC	CATSSGFQGARLEQYF
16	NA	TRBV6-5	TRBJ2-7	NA	TGTGCCAGCAGTTACTCGATCCGGAGGCTCTCCTACGAGCAGTACTTC	CASSYSIRRLSYEQYF
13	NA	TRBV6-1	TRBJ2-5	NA	TGTGCCAGCAGTGACTGGGGGGTTCGGACCCAGTACTTC	CASSDWGVRTQYF
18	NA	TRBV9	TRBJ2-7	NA	TGTGCCAGCAGCGTAGCCCCTTCGTTCGGGGACACGCCCTACGAGCAGTACTTC	CASSVAPSFGDTPYEQYF
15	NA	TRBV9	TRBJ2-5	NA	TGTGCCAGCAGCTTCCGCTCAGGGCCGGGGGAGACCCAGTACTTC	CASSFRSGPGETQYF
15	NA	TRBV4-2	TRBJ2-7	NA	TGTGCCAGCAGCCAAGGGGTACGACAGGCATACGAGCAGTACTTC	CASSQGVRQAYEQYF
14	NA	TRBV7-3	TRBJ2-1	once	TGTGCCAGCAGCTTAACAATCGCCGGGAATGAGCAGTTCTTC	CASSLTIAGNEQFF
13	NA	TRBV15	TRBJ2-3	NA	TGTGCCACCAGCAGTCAGCGCACAGATACGCAGTATTTT	CATSSQRTDTQYF
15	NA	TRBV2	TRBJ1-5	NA	TGTGCCAGCAGCGAAACCCGGAGAGACAATCAGCCCCAGCATTTT	CASSETRRDNQPQHF
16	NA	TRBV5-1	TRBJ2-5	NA	TGCGCCAGCAGCCCGAGGACAGTAATGGAACAAGAGACCCAGTACTTC	CASSPRTVMEQETQYF
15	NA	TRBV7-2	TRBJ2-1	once	TGTGCCAGCAGCTTAGTAGCTAGTCTGTACAATGAGCAGTTCTTC	CASSLVASLYNEQFF
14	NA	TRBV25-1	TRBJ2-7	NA	TGTGCCAGCAGTGTACGACACCAAACGGGCGAGCAGTACTTC	CASSVRHQTGEQYF
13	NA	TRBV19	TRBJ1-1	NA	TGTGCCAGTAGTGGGGAGGGTAGAAGCGAAGCTTTCTTT	CASSGEGRSEAFF
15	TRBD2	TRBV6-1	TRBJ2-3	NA	TGTGCCAGCAGTGAACTAGCGGGGGGGCCAGATACGCAGTATTTT	CASSELAGGPDTQYF
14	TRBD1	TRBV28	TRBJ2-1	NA	TGTGCCAGCAGTCCAACAGGGGGCGGAAATGAGCAGTTCTTC	CASSPTGGGNEQFF
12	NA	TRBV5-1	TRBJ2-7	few	TGCGCCAGCAGCTTGAGGGACGACGAGCAGTACTTC	CASSLRDDEQYF
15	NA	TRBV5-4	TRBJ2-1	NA	TGTGCCAGCAGCCCGGCCGGGGCGGGGTACAATGAGCAGTTCTTC	CASSPAGAGYNEQFF
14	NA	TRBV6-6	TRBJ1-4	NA	TGTGCCAGCAGTTACTGGGCGGAAAATGAAAAACTGTTTTTT	CASSYWAENEKLFF
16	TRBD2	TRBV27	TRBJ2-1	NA	TGTGCCAGCAGTTTATTTTTAGCGGGAGTCTACAATGAGCAGTTCTTC	CASSLFLAGVYNEQFF
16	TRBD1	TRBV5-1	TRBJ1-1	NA	TGCGCCAGCAGCTTGGAGCTGGGACAGGGGGCCACTGAAGCTTTCTTT	CASSLELGQGATEAFF
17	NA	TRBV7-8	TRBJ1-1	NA	TGTGCCAGCAGCGTCCGACCGGACGGTCTAAGGGGCACTGAAGCTTTCTTT	CASSVRPDGLRGTEAFF
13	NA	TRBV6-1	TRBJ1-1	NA	TGTGCCAGCAGTGTTTTGGGGGGCGGTGAAGCTTTCTTT	CASSVLGGGEAFF
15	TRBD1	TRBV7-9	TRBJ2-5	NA	TGTGCCAGCAGCCCGGACAGGGGGCGGGCGGAGACCCAGTACTTC	CASSPDRGRAETQYF
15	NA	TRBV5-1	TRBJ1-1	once	TGCGCCAGCAGCTTGGCAGAGTTTAGGGGCACTGAAGCTTTCTTT	CASSLAEFRGTEAFF
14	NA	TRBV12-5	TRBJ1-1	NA	TGTGCTAGTGGTTTGACTGATCTATCCTCGGGGGCTTTCTTT	CASGLTDLSSGAFF
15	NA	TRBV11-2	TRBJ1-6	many	TGTGCCAGCAGCTTAGGAGGGACAAGTCATTCACCCCTCCACTTT	CASSLGGTSHSPLHF
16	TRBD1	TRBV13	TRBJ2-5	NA	TGTGCCAGCAGCTTCCCATCGGGACAGGGGTCAGAGACCCAGTACTTC	CASSFPSGQGSETQYF
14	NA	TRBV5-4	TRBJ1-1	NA	TGTGCCAGCAGCTCCGCGCGGACGAACACTGAAGCTTTCTTT	CASSSARTNTEAFF
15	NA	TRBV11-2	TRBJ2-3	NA	TGTGCCAGCAGCTTAGGAGGGACAACCACAGATACGCAGTATTTT	CASSLGGTTTDTQYF
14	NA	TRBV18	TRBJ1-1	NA	TGTGCCAGCTCACCACAGCTAAAGAACACTGAAGCTTTCTTT	CASSPQLKNTEAFF